This T cell receptor (beta chain) appears in the sequencing data of a study of T cells in women clearing cervical HPV infection. In the study overall: Case blood was drawn when the lesion was first found; control blood after infection became undetectable.

Libraries were prepared by immunoSEQ multiplex PCR; TCRdb keeps only in-frame clonotypes and omits some of them. The table counts some 15,000 clones; 7.2% lies in the top ten. A note on this clone: The read terminates 3 residues ahead of where the CDR3 ends, so the germline J gene completes it.

The V gene's germline CDR1 is DFQATT and CDR2 SNEGSKA (reference sequence). Trimming stripped 3 bases from V and 5 bases from J, with 14 bases between. The CDR3 spans 15 residues. The chain is built from TRBV20-1 and TRBJ1-6; tentative D call: TRBD1 (6 bases). This TCR was recovered from a woman between 18 and 70 years old with a cervical HPV16 infection that either progressed to CIN3+ or cleared (not recorded which). Sequencing was performed on blood buffy coat. CDR3 DNA (partial): TGCAGTGCTAGTAAGGGACAAATTAATAATTCACCC. Amino acid sequence: CSASKGQINNSP. The whole CDR3 protein is CSASKGQINNSPLHF.